The 10 T cell receptor beta chains presented below share a single source sample, sequenced in a study of blood T cell repertoires in COVID-19. Sequencing used immunoSEQ multiplex PCR; TCRdb keeps in-frame clones, though not all of them. The table records some 88,000 clones, more than 70% of them present only once. The source material was peripheral blood. These receptors were collected from a woman aged 70-85 years with acute or convalescent COVID-19.

The chain carries TRBV6-1 and TRBJ2-7, with 13 bases matching TRBD2. Germline V gene sequence: CDR1 MNHNS, CDR2 SASEGT. Trimming at V came to 3 bases and at J to 9 bases, leaving 2 bases not matched to a gene. This CDR3 spans 13 amino acids. DNA of the CDR3: TGTGCCAGCAGTGATGGGACTAGCGGGGCGCAGTACGTC. It encodes CASSDGTSGAQYV.

This clone was counted only a few times. The V call is TRBV6-2 or TRBV6-3, the J call TRBJ2-3; 8 nucleotides agree with TRBD2. V was pared by 4 bases and J by 4 bases, with 4 bases of the junction left unmatched. Looked up from germline, CDR1 is MNHEY and CDR2 is SVGEGT. CDR3 length: 14 residues. In DNA, the CDR3 is TGTGCCAGCAGTTTGACTAGCGAAGCAGATACGCAGTATTTT. This gives the protein CASSLTSEADTQYF.

V usage is TRBV19 and J usage is TRBJ2-2; 9 nucleotides align to TRBD2. The ends lost 8 bases at V and 1 base at J; junction bases unmatched: 14. The CDR3 has 18 amino acids. Germline assignment: CDR1 LNHDA and CDR2 SQIVND (reference sequence). This chain's CDR3 is CASPDNGTSLKNTGELFF. Here the CDR3 DNA reads TGTGCCAGTCCTGACAACGGGACTAGCCTAAAGAACACCGGGGAGCTGTTTTTT.

The chain links TRBV28 to TRBJ1-4; 8 bases match TRBD1. Germline CDR1 and CDR2: MDHEN and SYDVKM. V shed 8 bases and J 5 bases; nucleotides not matched to a gene: 4. The CDR3 totals 13 residues. CDR3 DNA sequence: TGTGCCAGCTCACAGGGGGGAAATGAAAAACTGTTTTTT. Encoded protein: CASSQGGNEKLFF.

The V gene is TRBV6-1, the J gene TRBJ2-2, with 12 nucleotides matching TRBD1. The length of the CDR3 is 15 residues. In germline, CDR1 is MNHNS, CDR2 SASEGT. V gave up 10 bases and J gave up 4 bases; unmatched junction bases: 7. CDR3 sequence: CATRDRGRPTGELFF. For the CDR3, the DNA is TGTGCCACCCGGGACAGGGGGCGCCCCACCGGGGAGCTGTTTTTT.

J is TRBJ1-4 and V is TRBV30; 7 bases map to TRBD1. Germline CDR1 is GTSNPN and CDR2 is SVGIG (reference sequence). V trimming: 4 bases; J trimming: 3 bases; junction bases outside the gene matches: 2. This CDR3 is built from 13 residues. The CDR3 region has the DNA TGTGCCTGGACCACAGGGGCTAATGAAAAACTGTTTTTT. Its translation is CAWTTGANEKLFF.

This clone was recorded only once. This chain joins TRBV19 and TRBJ1-5; D unresolved. The CDR3 runs 16 residues. The V and J ends lost 6 bases and 0 bases respectively, with 15 bases between them. In germline, CDR1 is LNHDA, CDR2 SQIVND (reference sequence). In DNA, the CDR3 is TGTGCCAGTAGCCTACTCCTGGGAGTTAGCAATCAGCCCCAGCATTTT. Protein product: CASSLLLGVSNQPQHF.

The chain carries TRBV7-2 and TRBJ2-6; a possible D gene is TRBD2 (6 bases). V lost 4 bases to trimming and J lost 2 bases, with 12 bases between them. The CDR3 totals 16 residues. Germline loops: CDR1 SGHTA, CDR2 FQGNSA. The CDR3 sequence is CASSSYGGTGANVLTF. The CDR3 DNA sequence: TGTGCCAGCAGCTCCTACGGCGGGACTGGGGCCAACGTCCTGACTTTC.

This sequence joins TRBV5-1 and TRBJ2-1; TRBD2 matches at 10 bases. V lost 0 bases to trimming and J lost 9 bases; unmatched junction nucleotides: 12. There are 17 residues in the CDR3. CDR1 SGHRS and CDR2 YFSETQ come from the germline V gene. The chain's CDR3 is CASSLEPSGSPIAEQFF. The CDR3 DNA reads TGCGCCAGCAGCTTGGAGCCTAGCGGGAGTCCGATCGCTGAGCAGTTCTTC.

This chain uses TRBV19 with TRBJ1-4, with a weak D call TRBD1 (6 bases). V lost 7 bases, J lost 0 bases, and 12 bases lay in between. Germline V CDR1 and CDR2: LNHDA, SQIVND (reference sequence). The CDR3 consists of 15 residues. CDR3 in amino acids: CASMGDTATNEKLFF. CDR3 DNA sequence: TGTGCCAGTATGGGGGACACGGCAACTAATGAAAAACTGTTTTTT.